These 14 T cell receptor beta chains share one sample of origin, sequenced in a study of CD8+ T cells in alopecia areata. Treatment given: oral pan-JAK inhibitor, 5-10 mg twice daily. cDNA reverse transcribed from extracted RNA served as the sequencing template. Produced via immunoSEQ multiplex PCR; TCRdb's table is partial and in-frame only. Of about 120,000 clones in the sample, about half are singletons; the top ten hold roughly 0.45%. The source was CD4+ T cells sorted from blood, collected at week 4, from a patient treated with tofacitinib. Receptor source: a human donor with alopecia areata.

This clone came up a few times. This CDR3 reads CASSLDGSGTLREQYF. CDR3 coding DNA: TGTGCCAGCAGTTTGGACGGGAGCGGCACACTTCGCGAGCAGTACTTC. The rearrangement joins TRBV28 to TRBJ2-7, with D possibly matching TRBD2 (6 bases). Germline V gene data show CDR1 as MDHEN and CDR2 as SYDVKM. V was pared by 3 bases and J by 6 bases, with 21 bases between. The CDR3 consists of 16 residues.

The CDR3 DNA sequence: TGTGCCAGCAGTTCCCCCGGGACAGGGGGCGGAAGAAACTATGGCTACACCTTC. Residues: CASSSPGTGGGRNYGYTF. The chain recombines TRBV27 with TRBJ1-2; 12 bases are a match to TRBD1. The CDR3 extends over 18 amino acids. Trimming took 4 bases from V and 2 from J; bases not matched to a gene: 11. CDR1 is MNHEY, CDR2 SMNVEV, per germline (reference sequence).

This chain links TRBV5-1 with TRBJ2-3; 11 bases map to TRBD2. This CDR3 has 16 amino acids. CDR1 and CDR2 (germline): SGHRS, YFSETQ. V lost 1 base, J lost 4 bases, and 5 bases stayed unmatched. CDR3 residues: CASSLKLAGVPDTQYF. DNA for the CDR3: TGCGCCAGCAGCTTGAAACTAGCGGGAGTCCCAGATACGCAGTATTTT.

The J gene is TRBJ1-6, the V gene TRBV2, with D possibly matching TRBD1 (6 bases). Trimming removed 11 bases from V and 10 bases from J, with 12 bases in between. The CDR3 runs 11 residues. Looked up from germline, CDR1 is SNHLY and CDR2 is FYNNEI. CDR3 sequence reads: CAWGDRSPLHF. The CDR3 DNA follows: TGTGCCTGGGGCGACAGGTCACCCCTCCACTTT.

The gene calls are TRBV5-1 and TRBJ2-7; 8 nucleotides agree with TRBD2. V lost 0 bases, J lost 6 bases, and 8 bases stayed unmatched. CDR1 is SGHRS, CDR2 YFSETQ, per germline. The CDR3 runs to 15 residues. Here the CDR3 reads CASSLEASGLPEQYF. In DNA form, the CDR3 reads TGCGCCAGCAGCTTGGAAGCTAGCGGGCTGCCCGAGCAGTACTTC.

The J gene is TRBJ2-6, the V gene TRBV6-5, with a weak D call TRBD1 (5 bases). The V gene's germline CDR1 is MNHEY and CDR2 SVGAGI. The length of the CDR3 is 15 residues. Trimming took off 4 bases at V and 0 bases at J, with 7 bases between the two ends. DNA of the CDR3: TGTGCCAGCAGTTCGGACATCTCTGGGGCCAACGTCCTGACTTTC. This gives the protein CASSSDISGANVLTF.

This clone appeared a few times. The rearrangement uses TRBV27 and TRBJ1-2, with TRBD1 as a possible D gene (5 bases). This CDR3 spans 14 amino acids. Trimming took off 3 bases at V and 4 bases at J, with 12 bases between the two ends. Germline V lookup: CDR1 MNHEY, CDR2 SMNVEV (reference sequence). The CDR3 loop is CASSFTGWGYGYTF. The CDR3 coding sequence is TGTGCCAGCAGTTTTACAGGATGGGGCTATGGCTACACCTTC.

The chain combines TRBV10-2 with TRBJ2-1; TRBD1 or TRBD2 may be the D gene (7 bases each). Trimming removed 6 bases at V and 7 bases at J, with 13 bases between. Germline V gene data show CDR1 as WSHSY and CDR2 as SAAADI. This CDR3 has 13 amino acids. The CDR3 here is CASRVRGGNEQFF. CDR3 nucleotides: TGCGCCAGCAGAGTCAGGGGGGGAAATGAGCAGTTCTTC.

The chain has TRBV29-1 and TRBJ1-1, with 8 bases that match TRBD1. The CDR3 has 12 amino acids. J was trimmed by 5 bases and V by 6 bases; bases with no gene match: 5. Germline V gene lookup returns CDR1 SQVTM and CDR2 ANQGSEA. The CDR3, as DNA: TGCAGCGTACACGACAGGGGAACTGAAGCTTTCTTT. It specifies CSVHDRGTEAFF.

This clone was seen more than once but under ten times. The CDR3 here is CASSSPAGVDTGELFF. DNA of the CDR3: TGTGCCAGCAGCTCCCCCGCGGGAGTGGATACCGGGGAGCTGTTTTTT. The V gene is TRBV7-2, the J gene TRBJ2-2; 7 bases match TRBD2. The CDR3 totals 16 residues. Looked up from germline, CDR1 is SGHTA and CDR2 is FQGNSA. J was trimmed by 5 bases and V by 4 bases; bases with no gene match: 10.

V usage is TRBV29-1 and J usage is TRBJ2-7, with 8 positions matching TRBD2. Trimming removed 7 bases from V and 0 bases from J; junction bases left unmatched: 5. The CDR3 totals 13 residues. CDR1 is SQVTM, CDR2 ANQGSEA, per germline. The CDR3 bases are TGCAGCGCTATAGCGGGGAGCTCCTACGAGCAGTACTTC. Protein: CSAIAGSSYEQYF.

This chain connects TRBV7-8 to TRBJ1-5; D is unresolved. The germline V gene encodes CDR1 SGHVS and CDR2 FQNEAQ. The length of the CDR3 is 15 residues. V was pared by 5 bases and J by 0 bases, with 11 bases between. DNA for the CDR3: TGTGCCAGCAGCCTGGCCCTGGGTAGCAATCAGCCCCAGCATTTT. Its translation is CASSLALGSNQPQHF.

As DNA, the CDR3 is TGCAGCGTCGAGCGGGAAATCGGCGAGCAGTACTTC. Its protein is CSVEREIGEQYF. The chain joins TRBV29-1 to TRBJ2-7; 7 bases align to TRBD2. CDR1 SQVTM and CDR2 ANQGSEA come from the germline V gene. CDR3 length: 12 amino acids. V lost 6 bases, J lost 6 bases, and 8 bases stayed unmatched.

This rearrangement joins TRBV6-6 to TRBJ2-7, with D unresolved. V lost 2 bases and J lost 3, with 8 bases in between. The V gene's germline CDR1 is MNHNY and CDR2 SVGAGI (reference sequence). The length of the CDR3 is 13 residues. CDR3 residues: CASSYRVDYEQYF. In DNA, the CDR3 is TGTGCCAGCAGTTACCGGGTAGACTACGAGCAGTACTTC.